Listed below are T cell receptor beta chains from one sample, sequenced in a study of blood T cell repertoires in COVID-19. Measured with immunoSEQ multiplex PCR; TCRdb has only the in-frame clones, and not every one. Found here are about 59,000 clones, approximately 82% of them singletons; the top ten hold over 10%. Sequencing used peripheral blood. Every receptor here comes from an elderly man with acute or convalescent COVID-19. Both conserved end residues are part of each CDR3. A D gene is named only where the DNA matches it firmly. Clone size is not always given. Where it is, it says once, few, many or a class for expanded clones.

TRBD2	NA	TRBJ2-5	TRBV11-2	TGTGCCAGCAGCCCCGTGCGGGGGGGCGGGGAGACCCAGTACTTC	CASSPVRGGGETQYF
NA	NA	TRBJ1-5	TRBV28	TGTGCCAGCAGCCTTCTGAGGGCCTTTAGCAATCAGCCCCAGCATTTT	CASSLLRAFSNQPQHF
NA	NA	TRBJ2-3	TRBV24-1	TGTGCCACCAGTGATTTGCAGGGTGCAGATACGCAGTATTTT	CATSDLQGADTQYF
NA	NA	TRBJ2-7	TRBV19	TGTGCCAGTCGCAAATCGGGAACCCTGAGCTCCTACGAGCAGTACTTC	CASRKSGTLSSYEQYF
NA	NA	TRBJ2-7	TRBV19	TGTGCCAGCAGTAGCGGAACCTACGAGCAGTACTTC	CASSSGTYEQYF
NA	NA	TRBJ2-2	TRBV7-8	TGTGCCAGCAGCTTAAGGGGCATAGTGAACACCGGGGAGCTGTTTTTT	CASSLRGIVNTGELFF
TRBD2	NA	TRBJ2-1	TRBV14	TGTGCCAGCAGCCGGTGGGGGGGCTCCTACAATGAGCAGTTCTTC	CASSRWGGSYNEQFF
NA	NA	TRBJ2-2	TRBV5-1	TGCGCCAGCAGCTTGGGACAGATGAACACCGGGGAGCTGTTTTTT	CASSLGQMNTGELFF
NA	NA	TRBJ2-7	TRBV6-5	TGTGCCAGCAGTCAGACAGGAGGCTATTACGAGCAGTACTTC	CASSQTGGYYEQYF
NA	few	TRBJ2-2	TRBV7-2	TGTGCCAGCAGCTTAATCGGGAGACCCGACGGGGAGCTGTTTTTT	CASSLIGRPDGELFF
NA	NA	TRBJ2-3	TRBV11-2	TGTGCCAGCAGCCTAGGAGAGGAGTATACGCAGTATTTT	CASSLGEEYTQYF
NA	NA	TRBJ1-5	TRBV18	TGTGCCAGCTCACCAAGCGCACAAGCACATCAGCCCCAGCATTTT	CASSPSAQAHQPQHF
TRBD1	once	TRBJ2-7	TRBV7-2	TGTGCCAGCAGCTTCCAACAGGGGGCGCGATACGAGCAGTACTTC	CASSFQQGARYEQYF
NA	NA	TRBJ2-5	TRBV5-1	TGCGCCAGCAGCCCGACAGATTACCAAGAGACCCAGTACTTC	CASSPTDYQETQYF
NA	NA	TRBJ1-2	TRBV19	TGTGCCAGTAGTAGGGCTGGTGATATCGGCTATGGCTACACCTTC	CASSRAGDIGYGYTF
NA	NA	TRBJ2-4	TRBV7-9	TGTGCCAGCAGTCGTACCACAGGGAGCAAAAACATTCAGTACTTC	CASSRTTGSKNIQYF
NA	once	TRBJ2-7	TRBV18	TGTGCCAGCTCACCCGTGGCAAGCGCCAGCTCCTACGAGCAGTACTTC	CASSPVASASSYEQYF
TRBD1	NA	TRBJ1-5	TRBV12-3/TRBV12-4	TGTGCCAGCAGGACAGGGGGTAACCAGCCCCAGCATTTT	CASRTGGNQPQHF
NA	once	TRBJ2-3	TRBV28	TGTGCCAGCAGTTTACTCCGGGAGAAGAAATATACGCAGTATTTT	CASSLLREKKYTQYF
TRBD2	once	TRBJ2-2	TRBV3-1/TRBV3-2	TGTGCCAGCGGGTCCCCTAGGCTAGCGGGGACCACCGGGGAGCTGTTTTTT	CASGSPRLAGTTGELFF
NA	NA	TRBJ2-1	TRBV14	TGTGCCAGCAGCCAAGATTGGCAGGGTTACTTCAATGAGCAGTTCTTC	CASSQDWQGYFNEQFF
NA	NA	TRBJ2-2	TRBV7-2	TGTGCCAGCAGCTTAGCGTTAACGAACACCGGGGAGCTGTTTTTT	CASSLALTNTGELFF
TRBD1	NA	TRBJ1-4	TRBV25-1	TGTGCCAGCGCCGCCGGGACAGCGAATAATGAAAAACTGTTTTTT	CASAAGTANNEKLFF
TRBD2	NA	TRBJ2-1	TRBV11-3	TGTGCCAGCAGCTTTGGGGCTAGCGGGAGTCGGAATGAGCAGTTCTTC	CASSFGASGSRNEQFF
TRBD2	NA	TRBJ2-5	TRBV5-1	TGCGCCAGCAGCTTTCTAGCGGGGGAAGAGACCCAGTACTTC	CASSFLAGEETQYF
TRBD1	NA	TRBJ1-1	TRBV5-4	TGTGCCAGCAGCCGGACAGGGTGGACTGAAGCTTTCTTT	CASSRTGWTEAFF
NA	NA	TRBJ1-6	TRBV9	TGTGCCAGCAGCGTAGCAGGGGTGGGTTCACCCCTCCACTTT	CASSVAGVGSPLHF
TRBD2	NA	TRBJ2-1	TRBV4-1	TGCGCCAGCAGCCAAGAGTCGGGAGGTTATAATGGTGAGCAGTTCTTC	CASSQESGGYNGEQFF
TRBD1	NA	TRBJ1-1	TRBV5-1	TGCGCCAGCAGCTTGGCACAGGGACAGGGCACTGAAGCTTTCTTT	CASSLAQGQGTEAFF
NA	NA	TRBJ1-1	TRBV2	TGTGCCAGCAGTAGAGAGGAAAAGAACACTGAAGCTTTCTTT	CASSREEKNTEAFF
TRBD2	NA	TRBJ2-7	TRBV6-5	TGTGCCAGCAGCGTCACTAGCGGGTACGAGCAGTACTTC	CASSVTSGYEQYF
TRBD1	many	TRBJ2-7	TRBV28	TGTGCCAGCAGTTTATACAGCCTGGGACAGGGGGCCTACGAGCAGTACTTC	CASSLYSLGQGAYEQYF
NA	NA	TRBJ1-5	TRBV21-1	TGTGCCAGCAGCAAAGCGCAGGGGACGGCAAGCAATCAGCCCCAGCATTTT	CASSKAQGTASNQPQHF
TRBD2	NA	TRBJ2-1	TRBV7-2	TGTGCCAGCAGCTTAGTGGGTGGGACTAGCGGGGTACGAAATGAGCAGTTCTTC	CASSLVGGTSGVRNEQFF
NA	NA	TRBJ1-1	TRBV27	TGTGCCAGCAGCTCAGGGGTGAACACTGAAGCTTTCTTT	CASSSGVNTEAFF